This entry concerns a single TCR beta chain. This entry is derived from a study of T-cell reconstitution after alpha-beta-depleted transplantation in children. Construction of the TCRbeta library involved unique molecular identifiers. TCRdb itself ran the PCR reads through MiXCR, one entry per CDR3 protein. The data show about 270,000 distinct CDR3 sequences, nearly 10% seen once. This CDR3 is 14 amino acids long. The V gene end was trimmed by 6 bases and the J gene end by 6 bases; junction bases not matched to a gene: 7. Germline CDR1 ENHRY, CDR2 SYGVKD. The chain couples TRBV10-3 to TRBJ2-2; 7 nucleotides align to TRBD2. Material: PBMCs from the stem cell graft donor, obtained from the stem cell graft. The sequence derives from a human donor who donated a stem cell graft to a child with SCID. In DNA form, the CDR3 reads TGTGCCATCAGCGGGACTATGGCTCCCGGGGAGCTGTTTTTT. It specifies CAISGTMAPGELFF.